The T cell receptor beta chain under discussion was sequenced for a study of T cell clonality in common variable immunodeficiency. The sample holds a few counts of this clone. Its antigen is unidentified. The read ends 3 residues early relative to the CDR3; the germline J gene fills the gap. General study points: CVID subjects had higher TCRbeta clonality than healthy controls, most marked in about a third. Common variable immunodeficiency TCR beta sequences reportedly had fewer deletions and N-nucleotide insertions.

Clones were read by immunoSEQ multiplex PCR, and TCRdb kept only the in-frame ones, dropping some. The repertoire consists of about 20,000 clones, none detected only once. The CDR3 totals 16 residues. Germline V CDR1 and CDR2: LNHDA, SQIVND (reference sequence). V lost 10 bases, J lost 0 bases, and 16 bases lay in between. Blood came from CVID subjects not ill and not taking immunomodulatory or immunosuppressive medication. Heparinized whole blood, 5 to 8 ml, came from each donor. The rearrangement links TRBV19 to TRBJ2-6; no firm D call. Sequencing input: peripheral blood mononuclear cells. This sequence was found in a human donor with common variable immunodeficiency. CDR3 DNA (partial): TGTGCCACCGCACCGGTATTAAGCTCTGGGGCCAACGTC. Translated, it gives CATAPVLSSGANV. The full CDR3 protein reads CATAPVLSSGANVLTF.